Listed here are 18 T cell receptor beta chains from one sample, sequenced in a study of T cells in women clearing cervical HPV infection. The method was immunoSEQ multiplex PCR; TCRdb's version includes in-frame clones alone and lacks a portion of them. There are about 30,000 clones in the sample, with 2.5% to 3% held by the top ten. The specimen was blood buffy coat. The receptors come from a woman between 18 and 70 years old with a cervical HPV16 infection that either progressed to CIN3+ or cleared (not recorded which).

In the case of this clone: The observed sequence ends 3 residues before the CDR3 terminus, with the missing tail filled in from the germline J gene. This sequence joins TRBV9 and TRBJ1-2; 9 positions match TRBD1. The CDR3 has 15 residues. Per germline, CDR1 SGDLS and CDR2 YYNGEE. With V trimmed by 0 bases and J by 2 bases, 2 bases remained unmatched. The CDR3 loop reads CASSVGGQGNYGYTF. The CDR3 bases that were read are TGTGCCAGCAGCGTAGGGGGACAGGGAAACTATGGC.

Comment on this clone: The CDR3 end lies 3 residues beyond the end of the read and is filled in from the germline J gene. V and J are TRBV19 and TRBJ1-5, with unresolved D. This CDR3 has 13 residues. Germline assignment: CDR1 LNHDA and CDR2 SQIVND (reference sequence). V lost 5 bases and J 7 bases, leaving 12 bases between the germline ends. The part of the CDR3 DNA that was read is TGTGCCAGTAGTCGGAGCACCGGGCAGCCC. It codes for CASSRSTGQP. The CDR3 in its entirety is CASSRSTGQPQHF.

As for this clone: Sequencing ends 3 residues short of the CDR3 end; the germline J gene provides the rest. The gene calls are TRBV30 and TRBJ2-7, with 11 bases identical to TRBD1. Unmatched junction bases numbered 5, after V lost 2 bases and J lost 2 bases. Germline CDR1 and CDR2: GTSNPN and SVGIG (reference sequence). The CDR3 is 15 residues long. The part of the CDR3 DNA that was read is TGTGCCTGGAGTTACGGGACAGGGGGGACCTACGAG. It translates to CAWSYGTGGTYE. From start to end, the CDR3 is CAWSYGTGGTYEQYF.

With regard to this clone: From the germline J gene comes the end of the CDR3, since the read stops 3 residues before it. The chain carries TRBV29-1 and TRBJ1-2; D uncertain. The V gene lost 3 bases and the J gene lost 1 base, with 6 bases spanning the gap. Germline loops: CDR1 SQVTM, CDR2 ANQGSEA. The CDR3 has 12 amino acids. CDR3 DNA, as far as it was read: TGCAGCGTTGACCCAGTTAACTATGGC. Translated: CSVDPVNYG. The whole CDR3 reads CSVDPVNYGYTF.

Concerning this clone itself: The CDR3 goes on 3 residues after the read ends, and that part is filled in from the germline J gene. The chain combines TRBV2 with TRBJ2-1; D unresolved. The CDR3 is 15 amino acids. Germline V lookup: CDR1 SNHLY, CDR2 FYNNEI. V dropped 4 bases and J dropped 2 bases, with 12 bases sitting between them. The part of the CDR3 DNA that was read is TGTGCCAGCAGTGTAAGGTCTCCAACCTACAATGAG. Protein: CASSVRSPTYNE. The entire CDR3 protein reads CASSVRSPTYNEQFF. The full variable domain, completed using reference TRBV2 and TRBJ2-1, is EPEVTQTPSHQVTQMGQEVILRCVPISNHLYFYWYRQILGQKVEFLVSFYNNEISEKSEIFDDQFSVERPDGSNFTLKIRSTKLEDSAMYFCASSVRSPTYNEQFFGPGTRLTVL.

For this clone: The read finishes 3 residues shy of the CDR3 end, and the germline J gene is used to complete it. This chain uses TRBV19 with TRBJ2-1, with D possibly being TRBD1 (6 bases). The germline V and J ends were trimmed by 5 bases and 6 bases, with 17 bases remaining between them. This CDR3 has 15 amino acids. Germline CDR1 is LNHDA and CDR2 is SQIVND (reference sequence). CDR3 amino acids: CASSLLWGRGNEQFF. Incomplete CDR3 DNA: TGTGCCAGTAGTCTCTTATGGGGGCGAGGCAATGAG.

Note on this clone: With the read ending 3 residues before the CDR3 end, the germline J gene is used to fill in that end. J is TRBJ2-2 and V is TRBV12-3 or TRBV12-4; 7 nucleotides match TRBD1. The CDR3 totals 14 residues. The ends lost 5 bases at V and 9 bases at J; junction bases unmatched: 9. Partial CDR3 DNA: TGTGCCAGCAGTGGGAAGACAGGGTACTGGGAG. Translating it yields CASSGKTGYWE. The whole CDR3 protein reads CASSGKTGYWELFF.

As to this clone: The CDR3 end is not reached by the read, which stops 3 residues before it; the germline J gene fills it in. The J gene is TRBJ2-2, the V gene TRBV20-1; TRBD2 aligns across 13 bases. Germline V CDR1 and CDR2: DFQATT, SNEGSKA (reference sequence). Trimming cost V 6 bases and J 0 bases; bases outside gene matches: 4. This CDR3 has 16 residues. The covered CDR3 bases are TGCAGTGCACGGACTAGCGGGAGAACGAACACCGGGGAG. This sequence encodes CSARTSGRTNTGE. The full CDR3 is CSARTSGRTNTGELFF.

Notes on this clone: The CDR3 extends 3 residues past the end of the read, so its final part is completed from the germline J gene. This chain connects TRBV6-4 to TRBJ2-6, with 11 positions matching TRBD2. Germline-derived CDR1 and CDR2 are MRHNA and SNTAGT. With V trimmed by 4 bases and J by 4 bases, 6 bases remained unmatched. The length of the CDR3 is 17 residues. Partial CDR3 DNA: TGTGCCAGCAGTGCCTCTAGCGGGGGGCTCGGGGCCAACGTC. Its protein is CASSASSGGLGANV. The whole CDR3 reads CASSASSGGLGANVLTF.

As concerns this clone: The CDR3 end falls 3 residues outside the read, so it is completed with the germline J gene. This chain uses TRBV7-9 with TRBJ2-7; D remains ambiguous. This CDR3 region has 14 residues. Trimming removed 1 base from V and 2 bases from J, with 9 bases in between. Germline-derived CDR1 and CDR2 are SEHNR and FQNEAQ (reference sequence). CDR3 region: CASSLVFPPYEQYF. The CDR3 bases that were read are TGTGCCAGCAGCTTAGTGTTTCCTCCCTACGAG.

To note about this clone: The read comes to an end 3 residues before the CDR3 does, leaving the germline J gene to fill in the end. This chain uses TRBV18 with TRBJ2-7; D may be TRBD2 (7 bases). The germline V gene encodes CDR1 KGHSH and CDR2 LQKENI. Trimming pared 6 bases from V and 2 bases from J, leaving 14 bases between. The length of the CDR3 is 14 residues. CDR3 bases read: TGTGCCAGCTCCCGGGGGGCCTCTACCTACGAG. It is translated as CASSRGASTYE. The full CDR3 protein is CASSRGASTYEQYF.

CDR3 DNA (partial): TGCGCCAGCAGCTTGGACGGGGTACGGGCGTTATACGAG. Amino acids: CASSLDGVRALYE. The CDR3 in full is CASSLDGVRALYEQYF. The V and J genes are TRBV5-1 and TRBJ2-7, with D perhaps matching TRBD2 (5 bases). The missing CDR3 end, 3 residues past where the read stops, is filled in from the germline J gene. The germline V gene encodes CDR1 SGHRS and CDR2 YFSETQ. The CDR3 extends over 16 amino acids. V lost 0 bases to trimming and J lost 4 bases, with 17 bases between them.

For this clone: The read comes to an end 3 residues before the CDR3 does, leaving the germline J gene to fill in the end. The rearrangement uses TRBV13 and TRBJ2-6; D perhaps matches TRBD1 (5 bases). The CDR3 has 19 residues. Germline values: CDR1 PRHDT, CDR2 FYEKMQ (reference sequence). Trimming pared 2 bases from V and 0 bases from J, leaving 17 bases between. CDR3 bases read: TGTGCCAGCAGCTTATGGGGCCAGGCGGATCCCTCTGGGGCCAACGTC. Its protein is CASSLWGQADPSGANV. The CDR3, in full, reads CASSLWGQADPSGANVLTF.

Points on this clone: The read is 3 residues too short to cover the CDR3 end, so that end is filled in from the germline J gene. V and J are TRBV7-9 and TRBJ1-2; 9 bases are a match to TRBD1. This CDR3 is built from 15 residues. Germline trimming cut 5 bases from V and 7 bases from J; bases unmatched to any gene: 11. CDR1 and CDR2 (germline): SEHNR, FQNEAQ (reference sequence). This CDR3 is CASSRGTGTDFGYTF. CDR3 DNA (partial): TGTGCCAGCAGCCGCGGGACAGGGACCGATTTTGGC. The full variable domain, rest sourced from reference TRBV7-9 and TRBJ1-2, is DTGVSQNPRHKITKRGQNVTFRCDPISEHNRLYWYRQTLGQGPEFLTYFQNEAQLEKSRLLSDRFSAERPKGSFSTLEIQRTEQGDSAMYLCASSRGTGTDFGYTFGSGTRLTVV.

For this clone: From the germline J gene comes the end of the CDR3, since the read stops 3 residues before it. The J gene is TRBJ1-1, the V gene TRBV12-5; D unresolved. CDR1 and CDR2 (germline): LGHNT, FRNRAP. The ends were cut back, 1 base at V and 0 bases at J, with 6 bases in the middle. The CDR3 loop spans 14 amino acids. The covered CDR3 bases are TGTGCTAGTGGTTTGGCCGCTATGAACACTGAA. As protein: CASGLAAMNTE. The entire CDR3 sequence reads CASGLAAMNTEAFF.

Remarks on this clone: Coverage ceases 3 residues before the CDR3 finishes, and the germline J gene fills in the end. The J gene is TRBJ2-1, the V gene TRBV6-1, with TRBD2 matching 7 bases. Unmatched junction bases numbered 14, after V lost 2 bases and J lost 4 bases. The V gene's germline CDR1 is MNHNS and CDR2 SASEGT. There are 18 residues in the CDR3. CDR3 amino acids: CASSETLDSRGRYNEQFF. The part of the CDR3 DNA that was read is TGTGCCAGCAGTGAAACCCTTGATTCGCGCGGGAGATACAATGAG.

The CDR3 sequence: CAWSWDNGSNQPQHF. The sequenced part of the CDR3 DNA is TGTGCCTGGAGTTGGGACAATGGAAGCAATCAGCCC. The chain carries TRBV30 and TRBJ1-5, with a weak D call TRBD1 (6 bases). The read terminates 3 residues before the CDR3 end, so the remaining end is supplied by the germline J gene. Trimming took 2 bases from V and 1 from J, leaving 12 bases between them. CDR3 length: 15 residues. The germline V gene encodes CDR1 GTSNPN and CDR2 SVGIG (reference sequence).

A remark on this clone: Read sequence stops 3 residues before the CDR3 end, and the germline J gene provides the missing end. The gene calls are TRBV5-1 and TRBJ1-2; 7 bases are a match to TRBD1. Germline V gene lookup returns CDR1 SGHRS and CDR2 YFSETQ. The CDR3 has 14 amino acids. Trimming took 4 bases from V and 5 from J; bases not matched to a gene: 8. The CDR3 sequence: CASSTAGTEYGYTF. The sequenced part of the CDR3 DNA is TGCGCCAGCAGCACAGCCGGGACAGAGTATGGC.